These T cell receptor beta chains were read from a single sample in a study of PD-1 blockade in classical Hodgkin lymphoma. TCRdb keeps only in-frame clones here, not all; method: immunoSEQ multiplex PCR. The sample lists just under 45,000 clones, just over 65% occurring once. The sequencing here drew on peripheral blood mononuclear cells (PBMCs), taken before the fourth cycle of nivolumab. The receptor set was obtained from a human donor with classical Hodgkin lymphoma. CDR3s include the opening cysteine and the closing phenylalanine or tryptophan. Fields, in order: clone size, J gene, D gene, V gene, CDR3 DNA, CDR3 protein. A D gene is named only where the DNA matches it firmly. Rows give clone size only sometimes, using once, few, many, or a class for an expanded clone.

abundance: .; j_gene: TRBJ1-1; d_gene: .; v_gene: TRBV30; CDR3nt: TGTGCCTGGAGAGATGGTTACTCTGAAGCTTTCTTT; CDR3aa: CAWRDGYSEAFF
abundance: .; j_gene: TRBJ2-5; d_gene: .; v_gene: TRBV7-2; CDR3nt: TGTGCCAGCAGCCAAGGCCGGGGTGAGACCCAGTACTTC; CDR3aa: CASSQGRGETQYF
abundance: few; j_gene: TRBJ2-7; d_gene: TRBD1; v_gene: TRBV30; CDR3nt: TGTGCCTGGAGTATCGGGACAGGGGGCTACGAGCAGTACTTC; CDR3aa: CAWSIGTGGYEQYF
abundance: .; j_gene: TRBJ2-1; d_gene: TRBD1; v_gene: TRBV6-5; CDR3nt: TGTGCCAGCAGTTACTCGGGACAGGGGGTAAATGAGCAGTTCTTC; CDR3aa: CASSYSGQGVNEQFF
abundance: .; j_gene: TRBJ2-6; d_gene: .; v_gene: TRBV6-6; CDR3nt: TGTGCCAGCAGCCCGGTGAGGGCTGGGGCCAACGTCCTGACTTTC; CDR3aa: CASSPVRAGANVLTF
abundance: .; j_gene: TRBJ1-2; d_gene: .; v_gene: TRBV4-1; CDR3nt: TGCGCCAGCAGCCACAGACCGGAAACCTATGGCTACACCTTC; CDR3aa: CASSHRPETYGYTF
abundance: medium-sized; j_gene: TRBJ1-3; d_gene: .; v_gene: TRBV6-6; CDR3nt: TGTGCCAGCAATGGAAACACCATATATTTT; CDR3aa: CASNGNTIYF
abundance: .; j_gene: TRBJ2-1; d_gene: .; v_gene: TRBV23-1; CDR3nt: TGCGCCAGCAGTCAATCTCAGGACCATGAGCAGTTCTTC; CDR3aa: CASSQSQDHEQFF
abundance: .; j_gene: TRBJ1-5; d_gene: TRBD1; v_gene: TRBV25-1; CDR3nt: TGTGCCAGCAGTGTCACAGGGGTAAATCAGCCCCAGCATTTT; CDR3aa: CASSVTGVNQPQHF
abundance: .; j_gene: TRBJ2-2; d_gene: .; v_gene: TRBV6-1; CDR3nt: TGTGCCAGCTTATCCCCGGGTACGAACACCGGGGAGCTGTTTTTT; CDR3aa: CASLSPGTNTGELFF
abundance: .; j_gene: TRBJ2-3; d_gene: .; v_gene: TRBV6-6; CDR3nt: TGTGCCAGCAGCCCACAGGAAGATACGCAGTATTTT; CDR3aa: CASSPQEDTQYF
abundance: .; j_gene: TRBJ1-1; d_gene: .; v_gene: TRBV18; CDR3nt: TGTGCCAGCTCACCACTCCCGATGAACACTGAAGCTTTCTTT; CDR3aa: CASSPLPMNTEAFF